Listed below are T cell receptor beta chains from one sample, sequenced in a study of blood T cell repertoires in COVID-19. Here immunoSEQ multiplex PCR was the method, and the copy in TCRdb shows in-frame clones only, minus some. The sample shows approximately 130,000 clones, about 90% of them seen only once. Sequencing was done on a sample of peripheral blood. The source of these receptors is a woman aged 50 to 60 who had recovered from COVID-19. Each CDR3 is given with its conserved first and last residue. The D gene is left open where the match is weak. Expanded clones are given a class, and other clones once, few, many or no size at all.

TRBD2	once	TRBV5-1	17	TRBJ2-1	TGCGCCAGCAGCTCATCAAGTGCGGGGGAGTCCTACAATGAGCAGTTCTTC	CASSSSSAGESYNEQFF
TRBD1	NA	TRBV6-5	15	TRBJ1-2	TGTGCCAGCAGTTACTCAAACAGGGGGAGAGGTGGCTACACCTTC	CASSYSNRGRGGYTF
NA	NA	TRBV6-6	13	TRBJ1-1	TGTGCCAGCAGTTACTCCGGGGGGGACGAAGCTTTCTTT	CASSYSGGDEAFF
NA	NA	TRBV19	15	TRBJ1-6	TGTGCCAGTAGGGCCGCGGGCTCCTATAATTCACCCCTCCACTTT	CASRAAGSYNSPLHF
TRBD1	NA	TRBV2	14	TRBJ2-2	TGTGCCAGCAGCCCGGACAGGAGGTACGGGGAGCTGTTTTTT	CASSPDRRYGELFF
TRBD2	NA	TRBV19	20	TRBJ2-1	TGTGCCAGTAGTTTTCACCGCCGGGACTATCTATTGGGAGATGGCAATGAGCAGTTCTTC	CASSFHRRDYLLGDGNEQFF
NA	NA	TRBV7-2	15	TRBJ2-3	TGTGCCAGCAGCTTAGTCCCCACAATCACAGATACGCAGTATTTT	CASSLVPTITDTQYF
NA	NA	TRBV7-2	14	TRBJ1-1	TGTGCCAGCAGCCTGAGAGGCCCGCCCATCGAGGCTTTCTTT	CASSLRGPPIEAFF
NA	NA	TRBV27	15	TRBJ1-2	TGTGCCAGCAGTCCCCTGGCGAGGGAGAACTATGGCTACACCTTC	CASSPLARENYGYTF
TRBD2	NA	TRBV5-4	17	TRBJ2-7	TGTGCCAGCAGCCCTGGAGTGGCGGGGGGGGGCGCCCACGAGCAGTACTTC	CASSPGVAGGGAHEQYF
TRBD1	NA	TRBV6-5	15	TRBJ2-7	TGTGCCAGTGTTTTAACAGGGGCCACCTCCTACGAGCAGTACTTC	CASVLTGATSYEQYF
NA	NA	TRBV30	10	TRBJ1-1	TGTGCCTTCGGGGGGGGTGAAGCTTTCTTT	CAFGGGEAFF
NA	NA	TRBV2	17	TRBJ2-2	TGTGCCAGCAGTGTTCTCGGGGACTCCTTTGCCACCGGGGAGCTGTTTTTT	CASSVLGDSFATGELFF
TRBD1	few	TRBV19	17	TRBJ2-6	TGTGCCAGTAGTAAGAGGGACAGCATTTCTGGGGCCAACGTCCTGACTTTC	CASSKRDSISGANVLTF
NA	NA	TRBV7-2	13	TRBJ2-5	TGTGCCAGCAGCCTAATGGGGGGAGAGACCCAGTACTTC	CASSLMGGETQYF
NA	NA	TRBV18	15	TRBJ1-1	TGTGCCAGCTCACCCGGGGGTAGGGGGAACACTGAAGCTTTCTTT	CASSPGGRGNTEAFF
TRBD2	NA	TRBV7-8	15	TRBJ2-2	TGTGCCAGCAGGGTTAGCGGGAGTTCCACCGGGGAGCTGTTTTTT	CASRVSGSSTGELFF
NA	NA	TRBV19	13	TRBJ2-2	TGTGCCAGTAGTATCCAGGGCACCGGGGAGCTGTTTTTT	CASSIQGTGELFF
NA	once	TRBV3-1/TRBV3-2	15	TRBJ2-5	TGTGCCAGCAGCCAAGGACTAGTGTACCAAGAGACCCAGTACTTC	CASSQGLVYQETQYF
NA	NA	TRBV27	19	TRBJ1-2	TGTGCCAGCAGTTTATTTGGTAGCCGAAATCCCCGGTCGGTAGATGGCTACACCTTC	CASSLFGSRNPRSVDGYTF
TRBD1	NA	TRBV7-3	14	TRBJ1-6	TGTGCCAGCAGCCCGACAGGGGGCGAATCACCCCTCCACTTT	CASSPTGGESPLHF
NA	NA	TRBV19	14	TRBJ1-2	TGTGCCAGTAGTATTACGGAGTACACCTATGGCTACACCTTC	CASSITEYTYGYTF
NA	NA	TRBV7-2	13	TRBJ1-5	TGTGCCAGCAGCTTAAACAGTAATCAGCCCCAGCATTTT	CASSLNSNQPQHF
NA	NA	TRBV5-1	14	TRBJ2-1	TGCGCCAGCAGCTTGGGACAGGTCTACAATGAGCAGTTCTTC	CASSLGQVYNEQFF
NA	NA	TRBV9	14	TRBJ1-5	TGTGCCAGCAGCGACCGGGACAAAGGTCAGCCCCAGCATTTT	CASSDRDKGQPQHF
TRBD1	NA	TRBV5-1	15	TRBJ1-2	TGCGCCAGCAGCCCGAGGACAGGCGAGGGCTATGGCTACACCTTC	CASSPRTGEGYGYTF
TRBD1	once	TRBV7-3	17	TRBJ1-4	TGTGCCAGCAGCTTAAGATGGGGACAGGGTAAGGATGAAAAACTGTTTTTT	CASSLRWGQGKDEKLFF
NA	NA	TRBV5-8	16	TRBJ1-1	TGTGCCAGCAGCTTGGGGGCAACGACAGGTAACACTGAAGCTTTCTTT	CASSLGATTGNTEAFF
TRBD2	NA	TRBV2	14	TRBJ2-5	TGTGCCAGCAGTGAACGGACTAGCCAAGAGACCCAGTACTTC	CASSERTSQETQYF
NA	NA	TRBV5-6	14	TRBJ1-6	TGTGCCAGCAGCTCGGGGTCCTATAATTCACCCCTCCACTTT	CASSSGSYNSPLHF
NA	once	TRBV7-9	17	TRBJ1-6	TGTGCCAGCAGCTTAGTTCCGGACAGCCTTTATAATTCACCCCTCCACTTT	CASSLVPDSLYNSPLHF
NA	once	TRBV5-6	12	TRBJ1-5	TGTGCCAGCACCCGGCAGGATCAGCCCCAGCATTTT	CASTRQDQPQHF
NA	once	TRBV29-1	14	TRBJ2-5	TGCAGCGTTGATGAAGGAGGGCTCCAAGAGACCCAGTACTTC	CSVDEGGLQETQYF
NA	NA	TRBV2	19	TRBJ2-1	TGTGCCAGCAGTTATGGGCGGGATACTAGAGCGAGGGGGCAAGGTGAGCAGTTCTTC	CASSYGRDTRARGQGEQFF
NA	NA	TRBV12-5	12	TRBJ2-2	TGTGCTTGGAGACTAAGTCCCGGGGAGCTGTTTTTT	CAWRLSPGELFF
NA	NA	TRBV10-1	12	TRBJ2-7	TGCGCCAGCAGCTCGCGCTCCTACGAGCAGTACTTC	CASSSRSYEQYF
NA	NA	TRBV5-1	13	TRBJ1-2	TGCGCCAGCAGGTCGGACAGTCACTATGGCTACACCTTC	CASRSDSHYGYTF
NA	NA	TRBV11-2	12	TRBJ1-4	TGTGCCAGCAGCGCCCGGTATGAAAAACTGTTTTTT	CASSARYEKLFF
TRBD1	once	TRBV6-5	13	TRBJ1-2	TGTGCCAGCAGTCTCACAGGGGTGGGCGGCTACACCTTC	CASSLTGVGGYTF
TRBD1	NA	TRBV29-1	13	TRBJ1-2	TGCAGCGTTCGGCGACAGGGGGACTATGGCTACACCTTC	CSVRRQGDYGYTF
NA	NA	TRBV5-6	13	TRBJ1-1	TGTGCCAGCAGCTATATTTCAAGGGGTGAAGCTTTCTTT	CASSYISRGEAFF
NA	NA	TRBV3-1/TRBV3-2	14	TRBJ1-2	TGTGCCAGCAGCCAAGATGGGCAGCCTTATGGCTACACCTTC	CASSQDGQPYGYTF
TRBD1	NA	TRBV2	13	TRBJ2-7	TGTGCCTCCCAGGACAGGGCAAAGAACGAGCAGTACTTC	CASQDRAKNEQYF
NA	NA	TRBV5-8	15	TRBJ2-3	TGTGCCAGCAGCTTGAGGGGGGGTGATGCAGATACGCAGTATTTT	CASSLRGGDADTQYF
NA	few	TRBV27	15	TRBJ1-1	TGTGCCAGCAGTTCCCTCCAGGTTATGAACACTGAAGCTTTCTTT	CASSSLQVMNTEAFF
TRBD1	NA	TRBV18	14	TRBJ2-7	TGTGCCAGCTCACTTGGGACAGACTCCTACGAGCAGTACTTC	CASSLGTDSYEQYF
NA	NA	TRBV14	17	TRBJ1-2	TGTGCCAGCAGCCAACTTCGGGGCCCCATGGGAGGCTATGGCTACACCTTC	CASSQLRGPMGGYGYTF
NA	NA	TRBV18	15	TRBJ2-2	TGTGCCAGCTCACCCCCCCCCGCCGGCAGGGGGGAGCTGTTTTTT	CASSPPPAGRGELFF
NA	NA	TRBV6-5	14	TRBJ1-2	TGTGCCAGCAACTATATCTCACAAAACTATGGCTACACCTTC	CASNYISQNYGYTF
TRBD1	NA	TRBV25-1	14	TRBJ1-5	TGTGCCAGCAGTGATGGGACAGGGTATCAGCCCCAGCATTTT	CASSDGTGYQPQHF
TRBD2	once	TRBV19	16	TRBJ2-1	TGTGCCAGTTCTCGACTAACTAGCGCCTCCTACAATGAGCAGTTCTTC	CASSRLTSASYNEQFF
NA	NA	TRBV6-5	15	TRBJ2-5	TGTGCCAGCAATCTGGAGTTCGGACAGCGAAAGACCCAGTACTTC	CASNLEFGQRKTQYF
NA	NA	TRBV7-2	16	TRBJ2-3	TGTGCCAGCAGCTCAGAGGGGGGGCGGTCTAGAAATACGCAGTATTTT	CASSSEGGRSRNTQYF
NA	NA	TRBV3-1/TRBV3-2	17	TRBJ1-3	TGTGCCAGCAGCCAAGAATTTCCAGGCACCTCTGGAAACACCATATATTTT	CASSQEFPGTSGNTIYF
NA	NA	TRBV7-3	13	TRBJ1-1	TGTGCCAGCAGCTTTAGCCCTAACACTGAAGCTTTCTTT	CASSFSPNTEAFF
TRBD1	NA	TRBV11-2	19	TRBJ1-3	TGTGCCAGCAGCTTCTTCGGGCGGGACAGGAGAACATCTGGAAACACCATATATTTT	CASSFFGRDRRTSGNTIYF